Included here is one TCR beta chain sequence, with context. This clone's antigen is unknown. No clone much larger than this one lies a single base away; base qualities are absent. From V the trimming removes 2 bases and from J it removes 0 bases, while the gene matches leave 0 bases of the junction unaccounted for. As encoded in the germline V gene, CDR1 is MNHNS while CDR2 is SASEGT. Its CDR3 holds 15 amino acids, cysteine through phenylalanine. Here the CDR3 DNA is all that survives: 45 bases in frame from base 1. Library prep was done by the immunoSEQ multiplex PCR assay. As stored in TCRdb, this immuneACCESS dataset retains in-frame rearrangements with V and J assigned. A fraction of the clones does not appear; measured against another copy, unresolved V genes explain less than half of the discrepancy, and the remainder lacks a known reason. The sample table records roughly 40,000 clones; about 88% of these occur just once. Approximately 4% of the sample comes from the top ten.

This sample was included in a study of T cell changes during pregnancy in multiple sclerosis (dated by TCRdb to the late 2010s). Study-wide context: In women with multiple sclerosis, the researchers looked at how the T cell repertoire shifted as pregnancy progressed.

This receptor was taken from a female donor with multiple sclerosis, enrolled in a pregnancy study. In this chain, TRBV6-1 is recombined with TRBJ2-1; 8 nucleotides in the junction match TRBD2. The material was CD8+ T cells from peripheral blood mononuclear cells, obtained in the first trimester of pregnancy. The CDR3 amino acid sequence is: CASSELAGSYNEQFF. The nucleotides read TGTGCCAGCAGTGAACTAGCGGGCTCCTACAATGAGCAGTTCTTC.